This paragraph reports one T cell receptor (beta chain). Its cognate antigen is unknown. This entry comes from a study of T cell repertoires in cytomegalovirus infection. For the study at large: The study used recently identified HLA-C-restricted and well-studied HLA-B-restricted CMV epitopes. Signatures in public TCR beta sequences pointed to both CMV infection and matching HLA type. Whole-study results and caveats: HLA-C-restricted CMV clonotypes gave the most frequent clonotype in two of eight donors. Identification of carriers of CMV plus the relevant HLA was achieved through cumulative public TCR beta family frequency.

Using its own MiXCR run on the reads, TCRdb lists one record per CDR3 protein. The data hold some 200,000 distinct CDR3 sequences, with 30% to 45% observed a single time. The starting material was CD8+ T cells from cultured PBMCs, obtained from culture after CMV antigen stimulation. This TCR derives from a human donor in good health (CMV status not recorded). Some clones in this sample may be carry-over from other donors' samples.

The CDR3 DNA sequence: TGTGCCTGGTCGGGACAGGGGGCCGCCTACGAGCAGTACTTC. Translation: CAWSGQGAAYEQYF. The chain couples TRBV30 to TRBJ2-7, with 12 bases fitting TRBD1. The V gene's germline CDR1 is GTSNPN and CDR2 SVGIG (reference sequence). CDR3 size: 14 residues. V was pared by 5 bases and J by 2 bases, with 4 bases of the junction left unmatched.